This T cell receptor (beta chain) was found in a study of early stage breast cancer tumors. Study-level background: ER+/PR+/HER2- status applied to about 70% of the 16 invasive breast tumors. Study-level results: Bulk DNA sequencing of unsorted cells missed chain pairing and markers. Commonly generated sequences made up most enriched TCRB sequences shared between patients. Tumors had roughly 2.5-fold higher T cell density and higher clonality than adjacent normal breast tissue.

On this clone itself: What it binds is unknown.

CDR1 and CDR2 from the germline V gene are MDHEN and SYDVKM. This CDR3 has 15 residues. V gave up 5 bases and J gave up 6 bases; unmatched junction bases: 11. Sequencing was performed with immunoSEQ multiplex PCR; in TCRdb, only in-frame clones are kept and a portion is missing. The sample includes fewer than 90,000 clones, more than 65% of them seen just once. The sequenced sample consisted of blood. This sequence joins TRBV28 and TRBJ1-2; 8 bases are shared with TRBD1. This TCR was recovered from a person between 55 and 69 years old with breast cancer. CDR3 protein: CASSPDRDRRNGYTF. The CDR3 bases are TGTGCCAGCAGTCCCGACCGGGACAGGAGAAATGGCTACACCTTC.